The T cell receptor beta chain described here comes from a study of Ad26.COV2.S vaccination and SARS-CoV-2 variants. The wider study: Intramuscular Ad26.COV2.S at 5x10^10 or 1x10^11 viral particles.

Regarding treatment: some 19 received Ad26.COV2.S at low or high dose, single or two shots; several received placebo; per-sample allocation not given. All samples were drawn on day 63, counting from the first vaccine or placebo injection. V was trimmed by 4 bases and J by 4 bases, leaving 18 bases between them. The CDR3 consists of 16 residues. Germline assignment: CDR1 SGHDT and CDR2 YYEEEE. The count of this clone is one. What it binds is not known. TCRdb's table, derived via immunoSEQ multiplex PCR, lists solely in-frame clones and lacks some. The table lists 400,000 to 450,000 clones, 80% to 95% of them singletons. General study findings and limits: CD8+ and CD4+ T cells specific for spike reportedly responded with substantial breadth after vaccination.

Sequences were derived from peripheral blood, sampled in a trial of Ad26.COV2.S vaccine versus placebo. This TCR derives from a person between 18 and 65 years old who received the Ad26.COV2.S COVID-19 vaccine or a placebo. V gene TRBV5-6 combines with J gene TRBJ2-1; a possible D gene is TRBD1 (6 bases). For the CDR3, the DNA is TGTGCCAGCAGCAAAACCGGGACACCTTCTTACAATGAGCAGTTCTTC. As protein: CASSKTGTPSYNEQFF.